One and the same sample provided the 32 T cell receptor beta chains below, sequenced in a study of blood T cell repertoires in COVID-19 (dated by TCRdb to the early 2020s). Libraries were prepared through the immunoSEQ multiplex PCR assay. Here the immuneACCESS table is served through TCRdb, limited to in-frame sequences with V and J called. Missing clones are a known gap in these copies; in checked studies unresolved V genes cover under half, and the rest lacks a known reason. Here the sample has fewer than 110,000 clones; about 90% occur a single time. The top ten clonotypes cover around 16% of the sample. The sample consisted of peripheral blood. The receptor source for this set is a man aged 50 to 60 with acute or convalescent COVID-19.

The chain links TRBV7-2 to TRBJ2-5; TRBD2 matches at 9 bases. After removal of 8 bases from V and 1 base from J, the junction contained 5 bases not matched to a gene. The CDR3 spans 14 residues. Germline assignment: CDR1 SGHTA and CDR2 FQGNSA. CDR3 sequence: CASAPAGGQETQYF. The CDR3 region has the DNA TGTGCCAGCGCGCCAGCGGGGGGCCAAGAGACCCAGTACTTC. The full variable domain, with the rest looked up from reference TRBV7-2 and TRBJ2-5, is GAGVSQSPSNKVTEKGKDVELRCDPISGHTALYWYRQSLGQGLEFLIYFQGNSAPDKSGLPSDRFSAERTGGSVSTLTIQRTQQEDSAVYLCASAPAGGQETQYFGPGTRLLVL.

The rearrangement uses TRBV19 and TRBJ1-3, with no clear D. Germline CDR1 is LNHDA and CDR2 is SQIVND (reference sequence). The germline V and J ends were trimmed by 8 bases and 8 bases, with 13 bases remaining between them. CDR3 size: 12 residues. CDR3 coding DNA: TGTGCCAGTGAGGGCGAGGAGGACACCATATATTTT. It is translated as CASEGEEDTIYF.

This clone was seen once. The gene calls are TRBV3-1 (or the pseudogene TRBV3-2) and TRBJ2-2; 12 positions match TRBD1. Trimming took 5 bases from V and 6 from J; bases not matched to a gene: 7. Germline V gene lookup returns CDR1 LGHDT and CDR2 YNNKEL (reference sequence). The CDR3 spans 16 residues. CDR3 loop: CASSNRDRGPAGELFF. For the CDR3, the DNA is TGTGCCAGCAGCAATAGGGACAGGGGGCCTGCCGGGGAGCTGTTTTTT.

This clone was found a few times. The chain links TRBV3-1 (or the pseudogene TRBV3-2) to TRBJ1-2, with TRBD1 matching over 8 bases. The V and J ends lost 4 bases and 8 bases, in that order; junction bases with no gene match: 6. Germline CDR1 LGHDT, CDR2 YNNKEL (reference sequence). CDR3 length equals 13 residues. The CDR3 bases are TGTGCCAGCAGCCCCTTGGACAGGGACGGCTACACCTTC. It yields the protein CASSPLDRDGYTF.

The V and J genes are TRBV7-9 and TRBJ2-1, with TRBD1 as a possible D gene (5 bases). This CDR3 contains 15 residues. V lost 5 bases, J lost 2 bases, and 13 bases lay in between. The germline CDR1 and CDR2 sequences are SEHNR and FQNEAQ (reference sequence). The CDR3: CASSPQGNPYNEQFF. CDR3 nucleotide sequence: TGTGCCAGCAGCCCCCAGGGAAACCCCTACAATGAGCAGTTCTTC.

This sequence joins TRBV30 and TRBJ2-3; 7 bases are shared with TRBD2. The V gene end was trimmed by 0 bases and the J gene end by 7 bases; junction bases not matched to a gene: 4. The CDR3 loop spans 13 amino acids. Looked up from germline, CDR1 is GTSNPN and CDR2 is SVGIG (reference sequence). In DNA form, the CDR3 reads TGTGCCTGGAGTGTCCTGACTAGCAATACGCAGTATTTT. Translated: CAWSVLTSNTQYF.

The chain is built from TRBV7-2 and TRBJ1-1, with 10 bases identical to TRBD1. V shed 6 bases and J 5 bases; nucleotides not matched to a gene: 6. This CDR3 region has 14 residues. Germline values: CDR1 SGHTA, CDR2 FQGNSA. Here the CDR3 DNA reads TGTGCCAGCAGTTCACGGACAGGGGGAACTGAAGCTTTCTTT. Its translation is CASSSRTGGTEAFF.

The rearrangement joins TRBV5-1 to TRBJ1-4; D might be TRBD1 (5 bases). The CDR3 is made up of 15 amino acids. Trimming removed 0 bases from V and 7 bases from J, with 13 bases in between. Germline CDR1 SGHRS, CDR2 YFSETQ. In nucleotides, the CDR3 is TGCGCCAGCAGCTTGGCCGGGGGAGAGGGTGAAAAACTGTTTTTT. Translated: CASSLAGGEGEKLFF.

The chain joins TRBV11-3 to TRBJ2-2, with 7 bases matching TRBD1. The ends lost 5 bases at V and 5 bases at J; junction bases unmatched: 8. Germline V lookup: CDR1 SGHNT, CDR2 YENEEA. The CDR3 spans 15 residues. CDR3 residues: CASSHGQASTGELFF. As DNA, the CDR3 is TGTGCCAGCAGCCACGGACAGGCATCAACCGGGGAGCTGTTTTTT.

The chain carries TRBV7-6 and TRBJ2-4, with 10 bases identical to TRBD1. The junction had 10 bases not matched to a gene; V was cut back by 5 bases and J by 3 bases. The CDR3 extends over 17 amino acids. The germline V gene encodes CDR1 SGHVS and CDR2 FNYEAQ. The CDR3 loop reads CASSPAGTGENKNIQYF. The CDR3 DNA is TGTGCCAGCAGCCCCGCCGGGACAGGGGAAAACAAAAACATTCAGTACTTC.

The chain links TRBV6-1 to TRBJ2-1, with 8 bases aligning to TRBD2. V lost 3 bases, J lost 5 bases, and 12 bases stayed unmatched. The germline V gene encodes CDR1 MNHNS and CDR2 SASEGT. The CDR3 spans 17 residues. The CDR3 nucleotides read TGTGCCAGCAGTGAGTTAGGGGCTAGCGGGCCTCACAATGAGCAGTTCTTC. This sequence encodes CASSELGASGPHNEQFF.

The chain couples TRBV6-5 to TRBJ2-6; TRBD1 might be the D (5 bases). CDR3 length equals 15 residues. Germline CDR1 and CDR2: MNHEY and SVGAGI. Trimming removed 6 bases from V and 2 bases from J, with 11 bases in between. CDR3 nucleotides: TGTGCCAGCAGGCCAGGGATTGCTGGGGCCAACGTCCTGACTTTC. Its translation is CASRPGIAGANVLTF.

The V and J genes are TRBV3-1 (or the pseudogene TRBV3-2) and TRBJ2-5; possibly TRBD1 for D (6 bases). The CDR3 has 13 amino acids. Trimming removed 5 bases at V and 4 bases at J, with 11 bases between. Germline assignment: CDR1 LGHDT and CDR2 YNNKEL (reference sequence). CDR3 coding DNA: TGTGCCAGCAGCTACCCCAGGGGAGAGACCCAGTACTTC. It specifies CASSYPRGETQYF.

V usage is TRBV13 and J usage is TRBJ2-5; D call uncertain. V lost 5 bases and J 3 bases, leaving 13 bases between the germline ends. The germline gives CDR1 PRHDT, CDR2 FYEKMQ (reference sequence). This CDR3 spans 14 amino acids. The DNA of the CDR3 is TGTGCCAGCAGCAGAAGTCCCGCAGAAGAGACCCAGTACTTC. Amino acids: CASSRSPAEETQYF.

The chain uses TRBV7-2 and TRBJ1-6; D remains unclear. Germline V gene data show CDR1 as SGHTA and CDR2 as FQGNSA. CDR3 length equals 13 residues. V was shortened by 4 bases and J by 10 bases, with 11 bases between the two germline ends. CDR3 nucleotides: TGTGCCAGCAGCTATGGATGGAGATCACCCCTCCACTTT. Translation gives CASSYGWRSPLHF.

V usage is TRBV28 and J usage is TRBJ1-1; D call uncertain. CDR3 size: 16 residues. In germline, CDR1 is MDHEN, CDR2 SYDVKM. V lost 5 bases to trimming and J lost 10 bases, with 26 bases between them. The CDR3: CASSLPRFRREWRAFF. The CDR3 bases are TGTGCCAGCAGTCTACCCCGCTTTAGGAGGGAATGGAGAGCTTTCTTT.

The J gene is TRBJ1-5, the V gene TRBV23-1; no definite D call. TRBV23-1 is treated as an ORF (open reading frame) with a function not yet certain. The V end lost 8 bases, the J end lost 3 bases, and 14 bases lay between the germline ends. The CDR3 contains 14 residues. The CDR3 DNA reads TGCGCCAGCCCTCCGGGGAAGCCCAATCAGCCCCAGCATTTT. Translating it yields CASPPGKPNQPQHF.

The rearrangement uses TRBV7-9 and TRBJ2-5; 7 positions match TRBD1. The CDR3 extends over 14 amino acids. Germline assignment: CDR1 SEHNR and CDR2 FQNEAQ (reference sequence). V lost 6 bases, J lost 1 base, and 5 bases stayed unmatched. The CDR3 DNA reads TGTGCCAGCAGTCGGACAGGACTCCAAGAGACCCAGTACTTC. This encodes CASSRTGLQETQYF.

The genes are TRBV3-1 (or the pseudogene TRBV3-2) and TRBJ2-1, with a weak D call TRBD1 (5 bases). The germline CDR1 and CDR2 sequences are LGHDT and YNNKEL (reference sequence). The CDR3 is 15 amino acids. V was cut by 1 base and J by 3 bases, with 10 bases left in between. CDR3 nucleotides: TGTGCCAGCAGCCAAGGGTGGGGCAACTACAATGAGCAGTTCTTC. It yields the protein CASSQGWGNYNEQFF.

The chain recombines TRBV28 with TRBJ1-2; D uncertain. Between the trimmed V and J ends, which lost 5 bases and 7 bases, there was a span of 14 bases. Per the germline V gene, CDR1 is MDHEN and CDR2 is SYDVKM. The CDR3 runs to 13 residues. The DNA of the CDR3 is TGTGCCAGCAGTATCCTCGCTGGGCTTGGCTACACCTTC. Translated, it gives CASSILAGLGYTF.

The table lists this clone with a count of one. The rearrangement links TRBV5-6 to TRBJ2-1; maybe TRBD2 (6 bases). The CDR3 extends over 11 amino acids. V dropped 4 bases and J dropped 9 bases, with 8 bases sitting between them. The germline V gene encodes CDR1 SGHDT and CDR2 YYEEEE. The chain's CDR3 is CASSRGVEQFF. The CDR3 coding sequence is TGTGCCAGCAGCCGCGGGGTTGAGCAGTTCTTC.

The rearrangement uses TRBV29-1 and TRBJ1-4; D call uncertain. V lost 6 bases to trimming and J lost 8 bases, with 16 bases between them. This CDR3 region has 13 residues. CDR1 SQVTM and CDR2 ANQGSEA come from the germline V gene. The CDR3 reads CSVRGGFSEKLFF. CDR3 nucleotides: TGCAGCGTCCGGGGAGGGTTTTCGGAAAAACTGTTTTTT. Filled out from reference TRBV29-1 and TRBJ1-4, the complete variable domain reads SAVISQKPSRDICQRGTSLTIQCQVDSQVTMMFWYRQQPGQSLTLIATANQGSEATYESGFVIDKFPISRPNLTFSTLTVSNMSPEDSSIYLCSVRGGFSEKLFFGSGTQLSVL.

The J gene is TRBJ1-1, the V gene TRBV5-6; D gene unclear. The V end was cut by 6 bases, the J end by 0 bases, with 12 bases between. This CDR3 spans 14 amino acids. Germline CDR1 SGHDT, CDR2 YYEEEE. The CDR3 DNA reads TGTGCCAGCACCATGAGGGCCCTGAACACTGAAGCTTTCTTT. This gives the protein CASTMRALNTEAFF.

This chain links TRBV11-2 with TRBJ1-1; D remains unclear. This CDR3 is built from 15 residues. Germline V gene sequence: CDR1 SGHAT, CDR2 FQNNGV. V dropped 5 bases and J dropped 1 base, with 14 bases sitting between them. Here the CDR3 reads CASSVLLGENTEAFF. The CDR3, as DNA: TGTGCCAGCAGCGTCCTATTAGGAGAGAACACTGAAGCTTTCTTT. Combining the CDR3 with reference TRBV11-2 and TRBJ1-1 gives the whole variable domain EAGVAQSPRYKIIEKRQSVAFWCNPISGHATLYWYQQILGQGPKLLIQFQNNGVVDDSQLPKDRFSAERLKGVDSTLKIQPAKLEDSAVYLCASSVLLGENTEAFFGQGTRLTVV.

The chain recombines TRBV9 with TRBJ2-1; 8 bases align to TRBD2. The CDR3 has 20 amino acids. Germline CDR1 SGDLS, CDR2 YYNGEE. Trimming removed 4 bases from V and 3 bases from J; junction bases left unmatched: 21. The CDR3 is CASSPQRGGTPTFHYNEQFF. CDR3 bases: TGTGCCAGCAGCCCTCAACGCGGGGGGACACCGACCTTCCACTACAATGAGCAGTTCTTC.

CDR3 residues: CASSRPGTGSGTQYF. The CDR3 region has the DNA TGTGCCAGCTCACGTCCCGGGACAGGGTCCGGGACCCAGTACTTC. The rearrangement links TRBV18 to TRBJ2-5, with 9 bases that match TRBD1. Losses at the gene ends were 4 bases for V and 7 bases for J; bases not matched to a gene: 10. CDR3 length: 15 residues. Germline V CDR1 and CDR2: KGHSH, LQKENI. Full variable domain (remainder filled in from reference TRBV18 and TRBJ2-5): NAGVMQNPRHLVRRRGQEARLRCSPMKGHSHVYWYRQLPEEGLKFMVYLQKENIIDESGMPKERFSAEFPKEGPSILRIQQVVRGDSAAYFCASSRPGTGSGTQYFGPGTRLLVL.

Here the CDR3 DNA reads TGTGCCAGCAGTCTCGGACTGATTAATTCACCCCTCCACTTT. Translating it yields CASSLGLINSPLHF. The chain is built from TRBV28 and TRBJ1-6; D is unresolved. This CDR3 is built from 14 residues. V was trimmed by 5 bases and J by 6 bases, leaving 11 bases between them. Germline values: CDR1 MDHEN, CDR2 SYDVKM.

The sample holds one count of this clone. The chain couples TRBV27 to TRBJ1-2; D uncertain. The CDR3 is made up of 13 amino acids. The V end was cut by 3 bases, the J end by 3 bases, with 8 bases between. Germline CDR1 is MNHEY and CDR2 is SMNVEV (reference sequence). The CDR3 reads CASSFSGDYGYTF. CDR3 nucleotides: TGTGCCAGCAGTTTTAGCGGTGACTATGGCTACACCTTC.

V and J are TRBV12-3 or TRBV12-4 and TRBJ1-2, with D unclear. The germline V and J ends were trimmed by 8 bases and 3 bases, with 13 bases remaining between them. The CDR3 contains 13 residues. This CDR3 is CASSTYGDYGYTF. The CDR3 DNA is TGTGCCAGCTCTACCTACGGGGACTATGGCTACACCTTC.

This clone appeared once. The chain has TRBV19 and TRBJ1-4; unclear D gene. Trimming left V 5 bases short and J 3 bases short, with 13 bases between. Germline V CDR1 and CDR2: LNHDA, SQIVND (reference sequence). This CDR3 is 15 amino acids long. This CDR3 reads CASSPFERANEKLFF. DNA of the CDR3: TGTGCCAGTAGTCCCTTCGAGCGGGCTAATGAAAAACTGTTTTTT.

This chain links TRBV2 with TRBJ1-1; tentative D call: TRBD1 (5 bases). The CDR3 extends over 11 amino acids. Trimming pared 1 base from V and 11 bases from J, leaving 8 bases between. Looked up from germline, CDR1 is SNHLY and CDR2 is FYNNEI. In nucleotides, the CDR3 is TGTGCCAGCAGTGAAGTGGGGCAGGCTTTCTTT. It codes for CASSEVGQAFF.

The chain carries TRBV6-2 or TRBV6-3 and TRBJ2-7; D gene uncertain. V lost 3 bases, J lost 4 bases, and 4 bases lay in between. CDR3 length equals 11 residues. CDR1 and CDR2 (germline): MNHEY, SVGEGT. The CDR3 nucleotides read TGTGCCAGCAGTTATTTATACGAGCAGTACTTC. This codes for CASSYLYEQYF.